A selection of T cell receptor beta chains follows, all from one sample in a study of OX40 agonist ivuxolimab in advanced cancers. Measured with immunoSEQ multiplex PCR; TCRdb has only the in-frame clones, and not every one. The data hold more than 80,000 clones, with approximately 91% observed a single time. The specimen comprised CD4+ or CD8+ T cells sorted from blood, sampled in a trial of the OX40 agonist ivuxolimab. Source of these receptors: an adult with an advanced solid tumor such as melanoma, head and neck, liver or kidney cancer. Both conserved end residues are part of each CDR3. D genes are given only for firm matches. Clone size is not always given. Where it is, it says once, few, many or a class for expanded clones.

clone_size,v_call,j_call,d_call,cdr3_nt,cdr3_aa
-,TRBV14,TRBJ1-3,-,TGTGCCAGCAGCCAAGGACAGGCGAGGACTGGAAACACCATATATTTT,CASSQGQARTGNTIYF
-,TRBV6-1,TRBJ2-1,-,TGTGCCAGCATGAAGGGAAGCCAATCCTACAATGAGCAGTTCTTC,CASMKGSQSYNEQFF
-,TRBV4-3,TRBJ1-2,TRBD1,TGCGCCAGCAGCCAAGTCCCCACAGGGGCCTATGGCTACACCTTC,CASSQVPTGAYGYTF
once,TRBV10-3,TRBJ2-3,TRBD2,TGTGCCATTGGGGAGACAGGGGCCTCTAAACTAGCGGGAGCGGATACGCAGTATTTT,CAIGETGASKLAGADTQYF
-,TRBV6-1,TRBJ2-2,-,TGTGCCAGCAGTGAGGCAGGGTTTCGGACCGGGGAGCTGTTTTTT,CASSEAGFRTGELFF
-,TRBV6-1,TRBJ2-5,-,TGTGCCAGCAGTGAAGGGGTTTGGGGGGAAGAGACCCAGTACTTC,CASSEGVWGEETQYF
-,TRBV18,TRBJ1-3,-,TGTGCCAGCTCATACAGGGACCGGTGGCTCTCTGGAAACACCATATATTTT,CASSYRDRWLSGNTIYF
once,TRBV10-3,TRBJ2-1,-,TGTGCCATCAGCAAAAGCGGACAGGAGCAGTTCTTC,CAISKSGQEQFF
few,TRBV30,TRBJ1-6,-,TGTGCTTTTGGGGGGACCGACTATAATTCACCCCTCCACTTT,CAFGGTDYNSPLHF
-,TRBV6-1,TRBJ2-6,-,TGTGCCAGCATTTCAGGGGCCAACGTCCTGACTTTC,CASISGANVLTF
-,TRBV18,TRBJ1-1,-,TGTGCCAGCTTCGACGGAGGGGAAGCTTTCTTT,CASFDGGEAFF
-,TRBV9,TRBJ2-1,TRBD2,TGTGCCAGCAGCGTAAGAGTAGCGGGAAAAGGGTATGAGCAGTTCTTC,CASSVRVAGKGYEQFF
few,TRBV5-5,TRBJ1-2,TRBD1,TGTGCCAGCAGCCCGGGCGACAGGGTGGGCCATGGCTACACCTTC,CASSPGDRVGHGYTF
-,TRBV19,TRBJ2-6,-,TGTGCCAGTAGTACTTACAGCGACTCTGGGGCCAACGTCCTGACTTTC,CASSTYSDSGANVLTF
few,TRBV11-2,TRBJ1-3,-,TGTGCCAGCAGCATACACTCCTCTGGAAACACCATATATTTT,CASSIHSSGNTIYF
-,TRBV10-1,TRBJ2-7,TRBD1,TGCGCCAGCAGTGGGACCGGGACAGGGGAGGCCGAGCAGTACTTC,CASSGTGTGEAEQYF
-,TRBV5-1,TRBJ1-3,-,TGCGCCAGCAGCTTGTTGGCTCAGGTTAAGGGTTTT,CASSLLAQVKGF
-,TRBV7-3,TRBJ1-5,-,TGTGCCAGCAGCTTACAAAAGGGGAATGATCAGCCCCAGCATTTT,CASSLQKGNDQPQHF
-,TRBV7-2,TRBJ1-2,-,TGTGCCAGCAGCTTTGTGGTGCCTACTGGCTACACCTTC,CASSFVVPTGYTF
once,TRBV19,TRBJ2-1,TRBD2,TGTGCCAGTAACCCTTCGAAGACGGGACTAGCGGGCTCCTACAATGAGCAGTTCTTC,CASNPSKTGLAGSYNEQFF
-,TRBV7-9,TRBJ2-7,-,TGTGCCAGCAGCTTACTCGGGGTTCCCTACGAGCAGTACTTC,CASSLLGVPYEQYF
-,TRBV28,TRBJ2-7,-,TGTGCCAGCAGAGCCGGGAACGTCTACGAGCAGTACTTC,CASRAGNVYEQYF